This T cell receptor (beta chain) was captured by sequencing in a study of shared clonotypes between healthy human individuals (dated by TCRdb to the early 2020s). Study-wide context: Two women and a few men aged 18 to 49 years were included in the cohort. Each donor's leukapheresis produced roughly between about 0.85 and 10 billion PBMCs. To estimate repertoire size and how much clonotype sharing occurs between individuals, the study deeply sequenced the blood TCR repertoires of five healthy adults. For each donor, CD4 naive and CD4 memory were each given three plates, CD8 naive was given two plates, and CD8 memory was given one plate. To increase sequencing depth and limit assay-specific biases, different laboratories used diverse techniques to prepare libraries and sequence TCR repertoires.

Results the study describes overall, beyond this receptor: Only blood was sampled, and tissue TCR repertoires likely differ from those in blood. Estimated clonotype richness was generally larger for naive than for memory subsets. Compared with non-shared clonotypes, the clonotypes found in all four sorted-subset donors had higher generation probabilities. Across a few donors, roughly 5.1% of naive CD4, around 3.5% of naive CD8, about 2% of memory CD4, and over 0.35% of memory CD8 clonotypes were shared. Rarefaction of sorted-subset datasets indicated incomplete sequencing despite the large sequencing depth. The genetic and exposure-history diversity represented was limited by the small number of donors. Based on pairwise subsampling, the degree of clonotype sharing among donors was expected to be affected by sequencing depth.

Using the deep immunoSEQ assay, TCR CDR3 regions were amplified from genomic DNA by multiplex PCR. Extracted genomic DNA from each cell subset was spread evenly across all wells of several immunoSEQ 96-well plates, with each plate serving as a replicate. For sorted subsets, about 200 ng genomic DNA, equal to 30,000 to 35,000 T cell genomes, was loaded into each replicate PCR. Purified libraries were quantified with a Qubit 3.0 fluorometer, sized on a Bioanalyzer 2100, and re-quantified with the KAPA Library Quantification kit. Each immunoSEQ 96-well plate was sequenced on its own single-read 150-cycle Illumina NextSeq 550 flow cell. The source study handled its data this way. The immunoSEQ output contained only junctional sequences without quality scores, so filtering could not match that applied to full-length reads. Sequences were annotated with PyIR, a Python wrapper for IgBLAST v1.9, using IMGT germline references to assign V/J genes and CDR3. Any read was removed if the V/J assignment was weak (E-value above 1e-6), the CDR3 was missing, or the read contained stop codons, out-of-frame junctions, or ambiguous translated residues. V3J clonotypes were defined as sequences sharing the same inferred V gene, J gene, and CDR3 amino acid sequence. The percentage overlap between two repertoires was calculated by dividing the number of shared unique clonotypes by the size of the smaller repertoire. RTK rarefaction, the Chao1 estimator, and Recon v2.1 estimates of unobserved clonotypes were used to assess repertoire richness. Generation probabilities for all TCRbeta clonotypes obtained by the gDNA method from several donors were computed using OLGA. TCRdb retrieved this table from immuneACCESS and kept in-frame rearrangements only. Not all clones are present; in checked studies, unresolved V genes account for under half, and no reason is known for the remainder. Clone size and V and J calls were adopted from that table, with D and trimming inferred from the DNA. This sample lists 950,000 to 1,100,000 clones; approximately 68% were detected once. The ten largest clones add up to roughly 1.5% of the sample.

This clone has just a few counts. Its antigen remains undetermined. No base-level quality is on record; no much larger clone is a single base apart. The donors were healthy, HIV-negative adults who had no recently reported acute infections or vaccinations. Every donor was a Caucasian adult living in Nashville, Tennessee, USA. Magnetic negative selection was used to enrich CD4+ T cells, after which naive cells were positively selected on CD45RA and the negative fraction became the memory subset. Blood was collected by leukapheresis, and PBMCs were isolated by Ficoll-Histopaque density gradient centrifugation and then cryopreserved in liquid nitrogen vapor phase. Analytical flow cytometry was used to check the purity and quantity of every magnetically sorted T cell population. Each sorted fraction had its genomic DNA isolated and then quantified by UV absorbance on a Nanodrop 2000c. The germline V gene sets CDR1 to SNHLY and CDR2 to FYNNEI. The CDR3 numbers 15 residues from cysteine through phenylalanine. The only DNA kept is the CDR3, 45 bases in frame from the first base. Here V drops 2 bases and J drops 2 bases, and the junction holds 3 bases not matched to any gene.

The rearrangement joined TRBV2 to TRBJ2-1, with TRBD2 identical over 7 junction bases. The specimen was memory CD4+ T cells sorted from blood. What this sample's cell subset or site label stands for: CD45RA-negative fraction. The clonotype originates from a young man in good health. The CDR3 loop reads CASSERLAAYNEQFF. The base sequence is TGTGCCAGCAGTGAAAGGCTAGCGGCCTACAATGAGCAGTTCTTC.